A single sample gave rise to the 5 T cell receptor beta chains below, sequenced in a study of blood T cell repertoires in COVID-19 (dated by TCRdb to the early 2020s). Libraries were built with the immunoSEQ multiplex PCR assay. Drawn from immuneACCESS, this table holds only the in-frame rearrangements with V and J called that TCRdb kept. Clones are partly lost; checked studies trace under half to an unresolved V gene and leave the rest unexplained. This sample is represented by about 140,000 clones; 75% to 80% of them were singletons. 2.5% to 3% of the sample goes to the ten largest clones. Sequencing was performed on PBMCs or T cells enriched from blood (not recorded which). These receptor sequences come from a woman aged 45-65 years who had recovered from COVID-19.

The gene calls are TRBV6-5 and TRBJ2-5, with 9 bases fitting TRBD1. Germline V lookup: CDR1 MNHEY, CDR2 SVGAGI. V shed 5 bases and J 4 bases; nucleotides not matched to a gene: 8. This CDR3 is 15 amino acids long. The CDR3: CASSNGQGRGETQYF. In nucleotides, the CDR3 is TGTGCCAGCAGTAACGGACAGGGGAGGGGAGAGACCCAGTACTTC.

J is TRBJ1-5 and V is TRBV18; possibly TRBD1 for D (6 bases). Germline CDR1 is KGHSH and CDR2 is LQKENI. V shed 9 bases and J shed 11 bases, with 14 bases lying between them. The CDR3 totals 11 residues. The DNA of the CDR3 is TGTGCCAGTTCCGCCGAGGGGGCCCAGCATTTT. Amino acid sequence: CASSAEGAQHF.

The V gene is TRBV4-2, the J gene TRBJ2-7, with D perhaps TRBD1 (5 bases). Trimming took off 1 base at V and 5 bases at J, with 9 bases between the two ends. This CDR3 has 13 residues. From germline, CDR1 is LGHNA and CDR2 YNFKEQ. DNA for the CDR3: TGTGCCAGCAGCCAAGCCCAGGGCGACGAGCAGTACTTC. As protein: CASSQAQGDEQYF.

The chain employs TRBV5-6 and TRBJ2-7, with TRBD2 matching over 7 bases. The CDR3 covers 15 residues. From germline, CDR1 is SGHDT and CDR2 YYEEEE. J gave up 5 bases and V 2 bases, and 10 bases lay outside the gene matches. CDR3 nucleotides: TGTGCCAGCAGCTTTCCGGGCGGGGGACGAGACGAGCAGTACTTC. Translating gives CASSFPGGGRDEQYF. Using reference TRBV5-6 and TRBJ2-7 for the parts outside the CDR3, the full variable domain is DAGVTQSPTHLIKTRGQQVTLRCSPKSGHDTVSWYQQALGQGPQFIFQYYEEEERQRGNFPDRFSGHQFPNYSSELNVNALLLGDSALYLCASSFPGGGRDEQYFGPGTRLTVT.

This chain joins TRBV5-1 and TRBJ2-3, with D unresolved. V was pared by 3 bases and J by 0 bases, with 2 bases between. CDR3 length: 12 residues. CDR1 and CDR2 (germline): SGHRS, YFSETQ. The CDR3 loop is CASSSSTDTQYF. CDR3 coding DNA: TGCGCCAGCAGCTCAAGCACAGATACGCAGTATTTT.